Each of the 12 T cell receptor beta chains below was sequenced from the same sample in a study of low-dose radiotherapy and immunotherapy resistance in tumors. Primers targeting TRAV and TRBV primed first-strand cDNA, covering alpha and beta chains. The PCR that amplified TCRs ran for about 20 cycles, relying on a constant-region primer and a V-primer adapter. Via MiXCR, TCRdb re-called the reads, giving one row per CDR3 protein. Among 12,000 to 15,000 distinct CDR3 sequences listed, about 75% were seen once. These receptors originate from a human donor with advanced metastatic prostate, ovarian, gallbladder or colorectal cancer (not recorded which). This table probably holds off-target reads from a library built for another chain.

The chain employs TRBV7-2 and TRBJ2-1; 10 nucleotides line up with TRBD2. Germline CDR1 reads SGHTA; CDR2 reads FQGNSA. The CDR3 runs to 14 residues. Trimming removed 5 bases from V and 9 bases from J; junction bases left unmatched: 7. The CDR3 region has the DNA TGTGCCAGCAGCCTCGGACTAGCGGAGGGTGAGCAGTTCTTC. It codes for CASSLGLAEGEQFF.

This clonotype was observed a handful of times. The DNA for the CDR3 is TGTGCCAGTAGTATAACAGGGGAGGCCTACGAGCAGTACTTC. The encoded protein is CASSITGEAYEQYF. The rearrangement uses TRBV19 and TRBJ2-7; tentatively, D is TRBD1 (7 bases). The germline CDR1 and CDR2 sequences are LNHDA and SQIVND (reference sequence). The CDR3 covers 14 residues. Trimming stripped 2 bases from V and 2 bases from J, with 10 bases between.

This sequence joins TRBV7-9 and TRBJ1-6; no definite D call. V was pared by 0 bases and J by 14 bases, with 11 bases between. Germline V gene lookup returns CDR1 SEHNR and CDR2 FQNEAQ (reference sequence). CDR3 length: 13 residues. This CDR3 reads CASSLAFSMALHF. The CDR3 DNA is TGTGCCAGCAGCTTAGCGTTCAGTATGGCCCTCCACTTT.

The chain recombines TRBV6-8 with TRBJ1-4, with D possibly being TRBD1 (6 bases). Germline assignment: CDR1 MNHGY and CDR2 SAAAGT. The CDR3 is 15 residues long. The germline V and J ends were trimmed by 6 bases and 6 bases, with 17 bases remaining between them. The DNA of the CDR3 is TGTGCCAGCAGCAGAATGGAGAACAGGGATGAAAAACTGTTTTTT. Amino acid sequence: CASSRMENRDEKLFF.

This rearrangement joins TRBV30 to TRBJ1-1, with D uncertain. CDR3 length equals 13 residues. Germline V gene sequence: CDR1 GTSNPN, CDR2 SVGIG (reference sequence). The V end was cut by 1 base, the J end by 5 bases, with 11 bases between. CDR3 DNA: TGTGCCTGGAGTGCGGAGCCGAGGACTGAAGCTTTCTTT. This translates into CAWSAEPRTEAFF.

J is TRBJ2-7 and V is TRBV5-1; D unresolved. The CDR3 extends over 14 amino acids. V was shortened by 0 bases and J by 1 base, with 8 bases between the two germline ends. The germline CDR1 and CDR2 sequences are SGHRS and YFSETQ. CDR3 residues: CASSLVAPSYEQYF. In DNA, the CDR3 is TGCGCCAGCAGCTTGGTGGCACCTTCCTACGAGCAGTACTTC.

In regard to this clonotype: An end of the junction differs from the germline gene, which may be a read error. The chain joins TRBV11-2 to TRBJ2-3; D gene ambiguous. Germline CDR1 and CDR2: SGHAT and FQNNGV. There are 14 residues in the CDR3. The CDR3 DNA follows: TGTGCCTGCAGCCCTGGACGGCTCACAGATACGCAGTATTTT. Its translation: CACSPGRLTDTQYF.

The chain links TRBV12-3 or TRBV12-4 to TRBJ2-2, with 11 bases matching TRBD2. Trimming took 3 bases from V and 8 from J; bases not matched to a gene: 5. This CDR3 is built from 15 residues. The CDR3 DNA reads TGTGCCAGCAGTTTCCAACTAGCGGGGGTGGGGGAGCTGTTTTTT. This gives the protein CASSFQLAGVGELFF.

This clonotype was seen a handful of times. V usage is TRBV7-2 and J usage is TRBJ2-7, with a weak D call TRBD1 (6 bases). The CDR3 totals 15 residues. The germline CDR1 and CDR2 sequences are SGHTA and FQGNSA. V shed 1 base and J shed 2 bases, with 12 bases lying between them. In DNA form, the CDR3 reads TGTGCCAGCAGCTTAGTTCTAGGGGGAGCCTACGAGCAGTACTTC. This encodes CASSLVLGGAYEQYF.

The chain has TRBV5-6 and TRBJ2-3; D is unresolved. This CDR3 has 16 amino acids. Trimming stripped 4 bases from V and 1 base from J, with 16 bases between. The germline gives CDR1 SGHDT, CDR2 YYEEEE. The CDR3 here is CASSPRTFAGTDTQYF. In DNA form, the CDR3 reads TGTGCCAGCAGCCCTAGGACCTTCGCTGGCACAGATACGCAGTATTTT. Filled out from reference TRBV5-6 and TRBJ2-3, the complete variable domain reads DAGVTQSPTHLIKTRGQQVTLRCSPKSGHDTVSWYQQALGQGPQFIFQYYEEEERQRGNFPDRFSGHQFPNYSSELNVNALLLGDSALYLCASSPRTFAGTDTQYFGPGTRLTVL.

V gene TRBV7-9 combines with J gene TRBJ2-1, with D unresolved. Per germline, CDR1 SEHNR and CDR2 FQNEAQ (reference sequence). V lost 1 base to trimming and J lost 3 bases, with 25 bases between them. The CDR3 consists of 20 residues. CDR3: CASSLVGPSQGQRSYNEQFF. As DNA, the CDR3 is TGTGCCAGCAGCTTAGTCGGCCCTTCCCAAGGTCAAAGAAGCTACAATGAGCAGTTCTTC.

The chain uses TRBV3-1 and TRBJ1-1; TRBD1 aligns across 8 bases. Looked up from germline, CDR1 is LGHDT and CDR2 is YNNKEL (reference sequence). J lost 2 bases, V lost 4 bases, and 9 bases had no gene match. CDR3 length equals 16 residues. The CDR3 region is CASSPGQGGINTEAFF. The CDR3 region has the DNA TGTGCCAGCAGCCCAGGACAGGGCGGTATCAACACTGAAGCTTTCTTT.